This TCR beta chain stems from a study of regulatory T cells in long-lasting Graves disease. General observations from the study: Fewer public clonotypes were shared by new patients (roughly 970) than by persistent patients (approximately 2,700).

This clonotype was counted at least ten times. Its specificity is unknown. Arm-PCR of CDR3 regions and iRepertoire HTBI primers were used to build TCR beta libraries. Each CDR3 protein is one row after TCRdb ran MiXCR on the multiplex PCR reads. The data show 400,000 to 550,000 distinct CDR3 sequences, with approximately 16% seen just once and about 23% held by the top ten. Sample time point: newly diagnosed GD, antithyroid drugs for less than 3 months. TCR sequences were obtained from RNA taken from PBMCs. J was trimmed by 1 base and V by 3 bases; bases with no gene match: 8. From germline, CDR1 is MDHEN and CDR2 SYDVKM. This CDR3 is 16 amino acids long. A further study also used this sample, focusing on T cells in Graves' hyperthyroidism and ophthalmopathy. From that report: The HTBI primer set was used in a first-round RT-PCR of the TCR CDR3. Blood also held most thyroid clonotypes expanded beyond 0.001. Before onset, by a median of 6.5 months, the model predicted ophthalmopathy.

This chain links TRBV28 with TRBJ2-5, with 7 bases that match TRBD2. The starting material was peripheral blood mononuclear cells (PBMCs), obtained at new diagnosis, from a patient treated with antithyroid drugs. The TCR originated in a woman aged 18-29 years with Graves disease. CDR3 sequence: CASSLGQREIQETQYF. The CDR3 DNA follows: TGTGCCAGCAGTTTGGGCCAGCGGGAAATCCAAGAGACCCAGTACTTC.